This T cell receptor beta chain was found in a study of T cells after yellow fever vaccination. Overall study findings and caveats: One caveat is that FACS-sorted repertoires could contain abundant clonotypes contaminating from the bulk population.

This clonotype came up many times. Its target is not known. Trimming took 0 bases from V and 2 from J, leaving 7 bases between them. The CDR3 is made up of 14 amino acids. Germline V lookup: CDR1 SGHRS, CDR2 YFSETQ. Each CDR3 protein is one row after TCRdb ran MiXCR on the 5' RACE reads. Of a few hundred thousand distinct CDR3 sequences listed, 7.5% to 9% were seen once; the top ten hold about 3%. The clonotype was recovered from a man between 18 and 35 years old who received the YFV17D yellow fever vaccine. This sample comprised CD4+ T cells sorted from PBMCs, obtained 5 days after the yellow fever booster vaccination. The rearrangement uses TRBV5-1 and TRBJ2-3; D perhaps matches TRBD2 (6 bases). CDR3 sequence: CASSLGDFTDTQYF. As DNA, the CDR3 is TGCGCCAGCAGCTTGGGGGACTTCACAGATACGCAGTATTTT. The entire variable domain, with the rest obtained from reference TRBV5-1 and TRBJ2-3, is as follows: KAGVTQTPRYLIKTRGQQVTLSCSPISGHRSVSWYQQTPGQGLQFLFEYFSETQRNKGNFPGRFSGRQFSNSRSEMNVSTLELGDSALYLCASSLGDFTDTQYFGPGTRLTVL.